This TCR beta chain was found in a study of blood T cell repertoires in COVID-19. This CDR3 region has 14 residues. V gave up 7 bases and J gave up 5 bases; unmatched junction bases: 7. Germline assignment: CDR1 SGHAT and CDR2 FQNNGV. Produced via immunoSEQ multiplex PCR; TCRdb's table is partial and in-frame only. The data show tens of thousands of clones, 80% to 85% seen once. The sequence came from a human donor in a cohort sampled during active COVID-19. The specimen was peripheral blood. The chain joins TRBV11-2 to TRBJ2-2; 7 bases agree with TRBD1. The CDR3 DNA follows: TGTGCCAGCACCCCAGGGGGTTGGACCGGGGAGCTGTTTTTT. It yields the protein CASTPGGWTGELFF.